This TCR beta chain was obtained from a study of T cell clones after liver transplantation. About the research overall: In this trial, immunosuppression withdrawal was attempted within 2 years of liver transplant. A pre-transplant mixed lymphocyte reaction with TCRbeta sequencing defined graft-donor-reactive clones followed in post-transplant blood.

Unstimulated PBMCs were sorted into CD3+CD4+ and CD3+CD8+ populations. The repertoire was sequenced with immunoSEQ multiplex PCR; TCRdb's copy has only in-frame clones and lacks some. The sample gives tens of thousands of clones, about 92% of which show up once; approximately 2.6% is in the top ten. The CDR3 runs to 14 residues. Germline V gene data show CDR1 as SGHVS and CDR2 as FNYEAQ. V was cut by 4 bases and J by 6 bases, with 12 bases left in between. The rearrangement uses TRBV7-6 and TRBJ2-2, with D uncertain. This receptor was obtained from a human donor who received a liver transplant. Material: CD4+ T cells from blood, obtained before liver transplant. The CDR3 loop is CASSSRVVAGELFF. The CDR3 region has the DNA TGTGCCAGCAGCTCCCGGGTTGTCGCCGGGGAGCTGTTTTTT.